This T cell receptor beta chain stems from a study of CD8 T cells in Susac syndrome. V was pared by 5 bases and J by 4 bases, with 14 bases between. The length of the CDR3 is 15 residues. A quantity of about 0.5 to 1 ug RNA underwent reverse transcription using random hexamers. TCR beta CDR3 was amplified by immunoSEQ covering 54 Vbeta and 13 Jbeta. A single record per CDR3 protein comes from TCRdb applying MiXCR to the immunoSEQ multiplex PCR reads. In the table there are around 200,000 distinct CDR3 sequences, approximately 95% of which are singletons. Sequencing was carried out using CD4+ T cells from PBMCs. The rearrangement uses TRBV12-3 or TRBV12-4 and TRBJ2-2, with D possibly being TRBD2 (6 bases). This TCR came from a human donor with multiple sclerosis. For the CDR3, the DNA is TGTGCCAGCAGTCCGCGGGGTAAAGGCACCGGGGAGCTGTTTTTT. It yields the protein CASSPRGKGTGELFF.